The rows below give T cell receptor beta chains drawn from one sample of a study of T cell responses to AZD1222 COVID-19 vaccine. TCRdb keeps only in-frame clones here, not all; method: immunoSEQ multiplex PCR. The table has about 160,000 clones, around 90% seen once. The specimen comprised peripheral blood, sampled 28 days after the second AZD1222 dose. All receptors derive from an adult who received the AZD1222 COVID-19 vaccine. Both conserved end residues are trimmed from each CDR3. Clone size appears in some rows only: once, few, many, or a class for an expanded clone.

clone_size: -; v_call: TRBV5-1; cdr3_aa: ASSFRQGPLNTEAF
clone_size: -; v_call: TRBV15; cdr3_aa: ATRPTNTGELF
clone_size: -; v_call: TRBV7-8; cdr3_aa: ASSILSSRGRDNEQF
clone_size: few; v_call: TRBV7-9; cdr3_aa: ASSRGQEAGIYGYT
clone_size: -; v_call: TRBV9; cdr3_aa: ASSVVPSYEQY
clone_size: -; v_call: TRBV20-1; cdr3_aa: SVFQSDGYT
clone_size: -; v_call: TRBV11-2; cdr3_aa: ASSLDSGGENTEAF
clone_size: -; v_call: TRBV21-1; cdr3_aa: ASRPGLAGALNTGELF
clone_size: -; v_call: TRBV19; cdr3_aa: ASSSGTLVLAKNIQY
clone_size: -; v_call: TRBV5-8; cdr3_aa: ASSPGAGERETQY
clone_size: -; v_call: TRBV6-1; cdr3_aa: ASSDRPINYGYT
clone_size: -; v_call: TRBV19; cdr3_aa: ASTQTGEGFSAF
clone_size: once; v_call: TRBV25-1; cdr3_aa: ASSERLSGNTIY
clone_size: -; v_call: TRBV29-1; cdr3_aa: SVRGTYTGELF
clone_size: -; v_call: TRBV9; cdr3_aa: ASSSGPGQPQH
clone_size: -; v_call: TRBV6-6; cdr3_aa: ASSYSIEGNEAF
clone_size: -; v_call: TRBV28; cdr3_aa: ASNSGNTIY
clone_size: -; v_call: TRBV2; cdr3_aa: ASIGPNNEQF
clone_size: -; v_call: TRBV27; cdr3_aa: ASSLTPGRLNTEAF
clone_size: -; v_call: TRBV2; cdr3_aa: ASSRDGSLNQPQH
clone_size: -; v_call: TRBV7-8; cdr3_aa: ASSLVKLAGGTDTQY
clone_size: -; v_call: TRBV7-9; cdr3_aa: ASSLEGLNTEAF
clone_size: -; v_call: TRBV24-1; cdr3_aa: ATRSGSTGELF
clone_size: -; v_call: TRBV6-1; cdr3_aa: ASSEGRAVVNEQF
clone_size: -; v_call: TRBV6-5; cdr3_aa: AGHRGRDQPQH
clone_size: -; v_call: TRBV5-4; cdr3_aa: ASSFPGTSGYEQY
clone_size: -; v_call: TRBV7-9; cdr3_aa: ASSGGTGLAYEQY